The 10 T cell receptor beta chains listed next were all sequenced from one sample in a study of blood T cell repertoires in COVID-19. Sequencing used immunoSEQ multiplex PCR; TCRdb keeps in-frame clones, though not all of them. The data hold 400,000 to 450,000 clones, with roughly 89% observed a single time. The specimen sequenced was peripheral blood. The receptors stem from a woman in her twenties or thirties with active or convalescent COVID-19.

The V and J genes are TRBV9 and TRBJ1-4; a possible D gene is TRBD1 (6 bases). V dropped 2 bases and J dropped 7 bases, with 15 bases sitting between them. Germline-derived CDR1 and CDR2 are SGDLS and YYNGEE. The CDR3 spans 15 residues. The CDR3 bases are TGTGCCAGCAGCGTTGCTTGGGGAGGGGGTGAAAAACTGTTTTTT. Translated: CASSVAWGGGEKLFF.

CDR3 DNA sequence: TGTGCCACCAGCGGCCGACAGGGTCTATCCTACGAGCAGTACTTC. Translating gives CATSGRQGLSYEQYF. The chain employs TRBV15 and TRBJ2-7; the match to TRBD1 covers 7 bases. Germline lookup yields CDR1 LNHNV and CDR2 YYDKDF (reference sequence). The CDR3 length is 15 residues. After removal of 5 bases from V and 1 base from J, the junction contained 8 bases not matched to a gene.

The V and J genes are TRBV7-5 and TRBJ1-3; the table's D call TRBD1 went unverified against the DNA. TRBV7-5 has pseudogene status. This CDR3 contains 13 residues. CDR3 coding DNA: TGTGTGAAGAACAGGGGCTCTGGAAACACCATATATTTT. Protein sequence: CVKNRGSGNTIYF.

This clone was seen once. This CDR3 is also generated by other DNA sequences in the sample. The chain has TRBV5-1 and TRBJ1-1; D gene ambiguous. CDR1 and CDR2 from the germline V gene are SGHRS and YFSETQ. The V end was cut by 2 bases, the J end by 0 bases, with 5 bases between. The CDR3 is made up of 13 amino acids. The CDR3 spells CASSFNMNTEAFF. The CDR3 nucleotides read TGCGCCAGCAGCTTTAATATGAACACTGAAGCTTTCTTT.

The chain combines TRBV25-1 with TRBJ2-1, with 9 bases fitting TRBD1. Germline lookup yields CDR1 MGHDK and CDR2 SYGVNS. The CDR3 covers 17 residues. J was trimmed by 2 bases and V by 5 bases; bases with no gene match: 10. The CDR3 region is CASSLSPGTGTYNEQFF. The CDR3 DNA sequence: TGTGCCAGCAGTTTAAGTCCCGGGACAGGGACCTACAATGAGCAGTTCTTC.

The chain uses TRBV15 and TRBJ1-5; 7 positions match TRBD1. The CDR3 loop spans 14 amino acids. Trimming removed 2 bases from V and 4 bases from J; junction bases left unmatched: 2. Looked up from germline, CDR1 is LNHNV and CDR2 is YYDKDF (reference sequence). CDR3: CATSRLQGNQPQHF. The CDR3 nucleotides read TGTGCCACCAGCAGACTACAGGGGAATCAGCCCCAGCATTTT.

This clone has a single count. This chain links TRBV5-8 with TRBJ2-2; 8 bases agree with TRBD1. This CDR3 contains 15 residues. Looked up from germline, CDR1 is SGHTS and CDR2 is YDEGEE. V lost 4 bases and J lost 2; bases outside the gene matches: 4. This chain's CDR3 is CASSRDRLNTGELFF. DNA of the CDR3: TGTGCCAGCAGCCGGGACAGGCTAAACACCGGGGAGCTGTTTTTT.

J is TRBJ2-7 and V is TRBV25-1; D ambiguous. The CDR3 runs 12 residues. The germline V gene has CDR1 MGHDK and CDR2 SYGVNS. Trimming took 2 bases from V and 3 from J, leaving 5 bases between them. CDR3 sequence: CASSEELYEQYF. The CDR3 DNA follows: TGTGCCAGCAGTGAAGAGCTCTACGAGCAGTACTTC.

The V and J genes are TRBV12-3 or TRBV12-4 and TRBJ2-7; tentative D call: TRBD1 (6 bases). Trimming shortened V by 3 bases and J by 12 bases, and 15 bases separated the two germline ends. The CDR3 runs 12 residues. The CDR3 region is CASSFPGQPVYF. The CDR3 nucleotides are TGTGCCAGCAGTTTCCCAGGACAGCCCGTGTACTTC.

This chain links TRBV4-2 with TRBJ1-2; no clear D. Germline assignment: CDR1 LGHNA and CDR2 YNFKEQ. Between the trimmed V and J ends, which lost 1 base and 1 base, there was a span of 13 bases. The CDR3 runs to 16 residues. CDR3 residues: CASSQVGGGNNYGYTF. CDR3 nucleotides: TGTGCCAGCAGCCAAGTCGGAGGAGGAAATAACTATGGCTACACCTTC.